This TCR beta chain was sequenced for a study of T cells after yellow fever vaccination. This clonotype was detected only a few times. The CDR3 length is 12 residues. Trimming removed 8 bases at V and 6 bases at J, with 14 bases between. Germline V gives CDR1 MNHNY, CDR2 SVGAGI (reference sequence). Researchers made TCR cDNA using 5'RACE template switching, and this step added a universal primer site and UMIs. One entry per CDR3 protein results from TCRdb running MiXCR on the 5' RACE reads. The sample has about 130,000 distinct CDR3 sequences, roughly 10% seen once. The receptor was isolated from a man aged 18 to 29 who received the YFV17D yellow fever vaccine. Material: CD8+ T cells sorted from PBMCs, obtained on the day of the yellow fever booster vaccination. The V and J genes are TRBV6-6 and TRBJ2-7, with D perhaps matching TRBD1 or TRBD2 (5 bases each). CDR3 in amino acids: CASHTGASEQYF. CDR3 bases: TGTGCCAGCCATACCGGGGCGTCCGAGCAGTACTTC.